The 24 T cell receptor beta chains reported below all come from one sample, sequenced in a study of blood T cell repertoires in COVID-19. The table came from immunoSEQ multiplex PCR; TCRdb's copy has only in-frame clones and leaves some out. The sample lists 50,000 to 75,000 clones, approximately 80% occurring once. Sequenced material: peripheral blood. These TCRs come from a man between 60 and 75 years old with acute or convalescent COVID-19.

The gene calls are TRBV19 and TRBJ1-3; a weak D match, TRBD1 (5 bases). The germline gives CDR1 LNHDA, CDR2 SQIVND (reference sequence). The CDR3 contains 17 residues. V lost 4 bases and J 0 bases, leaving 16 bases between the germline ends. CDR3 DNA sequence: TGTGCCAGTAGTAAACAGGCGGTGCCAACCTCTGGAAACACCATATATTTT. Translation gives CASSKQAVPTSGNTIYF.

This clone has a handful of counts. The chain combines TRBV7-3 with TRBJ1-5, with 8 bases matching TRBD1. Trimming removed 5 bases from V and 6 bases from J; junction bases left unmatched: 6. The germline V gene has CDR1 SGHTA and CDR2 FQGTGA. The CDR3 length is 14 residues. The CDR3 sequence: CASSPTGAGQPQHF. The CDR3 DNA is TGTGCCAGCAGCCCGACAGGGGCAGGTCAGCCCCAGCATTTT.

The V and J genes are TRBV7-2 and TRBJ2-2, with 7 bases matching TRBD2. Per germline, CDR1 SGHTA and CDR2 FQGNSA. V was clipped by 1 base and J by 1 base; unmatched bases: 6. The CDR3 is 17 amino acids. In DNA form, the CDR3 reads TGTGCCAGCAGCTTAGAGGTACTAGCGCTGAACACCGGGGAGCTGTTTTTT. Translated: CASSLEVLALNTGELFF. The whole variable domain, remainder taken from reference TRBV7-2 and TRBJ2-2, is GAGVSQSPSNKVTEKGKDVELRCDPISGHTALYWYRQSLGQGLEFLIYFQGNSAPDKSGLPSDRFSAERTGGSVSTLTIQRTQQEDSAVYLCASSLEVLALNTGELFFGEGSRLTVL.

The rearrangement uses TRBV7-3 and TRBJ2-3; TRBD2 aligns across 14 bases. The CDR3 spans 17 residues. The V segment lost 5 bases and the J segment 4 bases; nucleotides outside the gene matches: 8. Germline CDR1 is SGHTA and CDR2 is FQGTGA. The CDR3 nucleotides read TGTGCCAGCAGCCTCCAGGGACTAGCGGGAGTGGCAGATACGCAGTATTTT. Translation: CASSLQGLAGVADTQYF.

This clone was recorded a few times. V is TRBV14 and J is TRBJ1-1; possibly TRBD1 for D (5 bases). CDR1 SGHDN and CDR2 FVKESK come from the germline V gene. Deletions cut 0 bases from V and 3 bases from J, with 14 bases between. The CDR3 loop spans 16 amino acids. DNA for the CDR3: TGTGCCAGCAGCCAAGACAACAGGAACAGCGACACTGAAGCTTTCTTT. This encodes CASSQDNRNSDTEAFF.

The J gene is TRBJ1-2, the V gene TRBV11-2, with D perhaps TRBD1 (6 bases). The CDR3 contains 14 residues. Deletions cut 5 bases from V and 4 bases from J, with 14 bases between. CDR1 and CDR2 (germline): SGHAT, FQNNGV. The CDR3 reads CASSPGRGSYGYTF. DNA of the CDR3: TGTGCCAGCAGCCCAGGCAGGGGAAGCTATGGCTACACCTTC.

V usage is TRBV10-3 and J usage is TRBJ2-7, with 8 bases matching TRBD2. V dropped 6 bases and J dropped 6; count of bases not matched to a gene: 7. The CDR3 contains 13 residues. Germline CDR1 ENHRY, CDR2 SYGVKD. CDR3 amino acids: CAIRTSAVSEQYF. CDR3 nucleotides: TGTGCCATCAGGACTAGCGCGGTAAGCGAGCAGTACTTC.

A single count supports this clone. The J gene is TRBJ2-7, the V gene TRBV7-2, with 9 bases matching TRBD1. Germline lookup yields CDR1 SGHTA and CDR2 FQGNSA. After removal of 0 bases from V and 5 bases from J, the junction contained 14 bases not matched to a gene. The CDR3 covers 18 residues. CDR3 bases: TGTGCCAGCAGCTTAGCACTGTGGGGACGAGGGACAGGGAACGAGCAGTACTTC. Amino acid sequence: CASSLALWGRGTGNEQYF.

This chain connects TRBV27 to TRBJ2-6, with a weak D call TRBD1 (6 bases). Germline values: CDR1 MNHEY, CDR2 SMNVEV (reference sequence). Trimming removed 6 bases from V and 1 base from J, with 10 bases in between. The CDR3 is 15 residues long. The DNA of the CDR3 is TGTGCCAGCAGGGCACAGGGATCTGGGGCCAACGTCCTGACTTTC. This translates into CASRAQGSGANVLTF.

The gene calls are TRBV11-2 and TRBJ1-6; 8 bases are shared with TRBD1. V was clipped by 2 bases and J by 6 bases; unmatched bases: 3. The germline CDR1 and CDR2 sequences are SGHAT and FQNNGV. CDR3 size: 15 residues. The CDR3 DNA reads as TGTGCCAGCAGCTTACGTGGACAGGGTAATTCACCCCTCCACTTT. Translation gives CASSLRGQGNSPLHF.

This rearrangement joins TRBV30 to TRBJ2-2, with 11 nucleotides matching TRBD1. CDR1 and CDR2 from the germline V gene are GTSNPN and SVGIG (reference sequence). CDR3 length: 14 residues. Unmatched junction bases numbered 5, after V lost 4 bases and J lost 7 bases. CDR3 DNA sequence: TGTGCCTGGAAGGGACAGGGGGTTGTCGGGGAGCTGTTTTTT. Translated: CAWKGQGVVGELFF.

V is TRBV4-3 and J is TRBJ2-3; 13 positions agree with TRBD2. V lost 2 bases, J lost 4 bases, and 0 bases stayed unmatched. This CDR3 is built from 15 residues. Germline V gives CDR1 LGHNA, CDR2 YSLEER. The CDR3 nucleotides read TGCGCCAGCAGCCAAACTAGCGGGGGGGCAGATACGCAGTATTTT. Translating it yields CASSQTSGGADTQYF.

This CDR3 is CASSIGGGYEQYF. DNA of the CDR3: TGTGCCAGTAGTATAGGGGGGGGCTACGAGCAGTACTTC. The V gene is TRBV19, the J gene TRBJ2-7; 7 bases agree with TRBD2. Germline assignment: CDR1 LNHDA and CDR2 SQIVND (reference sequence). Germline trimming cut 1 base from V and 3 bases from J; bases unmatched to any gene: 0. The CDR3 is made up of 13 amino acids.

This clone qualifies as medium-sized (0.01 to 0.1%). The chain recombines TRBV6-1 with TRBJ2-7, with D perhaps TRBD2 (6 bases). The V and J ends lost 2 bases and 7 bases respectively, with 18 bases between them. Germline CDR1 and CDR2: MNHNS and SASEGT. The CDR3 spans 15 residues. The CDR3 DNA follows: TGTGCCAGCAGTGAAAAGGGGACTCCCGTCGGGGAGCAGTACTTC. It translates to CASSEKGTPVGEQYF.

This chain uses TRBV19 with TRBJ1-4; 9 nucleotides align to TRBD1. V lost 10 bases to trimming and J lost 7 bases; unmatched junction nucleotides: 4. The CDR3 sequence is 12 residues long. Germline CDR1 reads LNHDA; CDR2 reads SQIVND (reference sequence). CDR3 region: CATRDRVEKLFF. CDR3 coding DNA: TGTGCCACCCGGGACAGGGTTGAAAAACTGTTTTTT. The variable domain in full, completed from reference TRBV19 and TRBJ1-4, reads DGGITQSPKYLFRKEGQNVTLSCEQNLNHDAMYWYRQDPGQGLRLIYYSQIVNDFQKGDIAEGYSVSREKKESFPLTVTSAQKNPTAFYLCATRDRVEKLFFGSGTQLSVL.

The chain joins TRBV7-6 to TRBJ2-7; D perhaps matches TRBD2 (5 bases). Trimming stripped 2 bases from V and 0 bases from J, with 11 bases between. Germline loops: CDR1 SGHVS, CDR2 FNYEAQ. There are 15 residues in the CDR3. In DNA, the CDR3 is TGTGCCAGCAGCTTACGAGGTGGGAGCTCCTACGAGCAGTACTTC. Amino acid sequence: CASSLRGGSSYEQYF. The whole variable domain, remainder taken from reference TRBV7-6 and TRBJ2-7, is GAGVSQSPRYKVTKRGQDVALRCDPISGHVSLYWYRQALGQGPEFLTYFNYEAQQDKSGLPNDRFSAERPEGSISTLTIQRTEQRDSAMYRCASSLRGGSSYEQYFGPGTRLTVT.

The V call is TRBV10-3, the J call TRBJ2-2; D is ambiguous. Trimming took 1 base from V and 5 from J, leaving 14 bases between them. The CDR3 sequence is 16 residues long. Germline CDR1 and CDR2: ENHRY and SYGVKD. CDR3 DNA sequence: TGTGCCATCAGTGAGTTTGGAACAGAAAGGACCGGGGAGCTGTTTTTT. Translated: CAISEFGTERTGELFF.

This chain links TRBV5-1 with TRBJ2-2; 9 bases are a match to TRBD2. Germline CDR1 and CDR2: SGHRS and YFSETQ. With V trimmed by 4 bases and J by 5 bases, 6 bases remained unmatched. The CDR3 loop spans 15 amino acids. The CDR3 here is CASSLFLAGTGELFF. For the CDR3, the DNA is TGCGCCAGCAGCCTTTTCCTAGCGGGGACCGGGGAGCTGTTTTTT.

This clone has just one count. The chain links TRBV12-3 or TRBV12-4 to TRBJ1-2; a weak D match, TRBD1 (6 bases). There are 13 residues in the CDR3. V lost 5 bases and J lost 8, with 15 bases in between. The DNA for the CDR3 is TGTGCCAGCAGTCTTGGAGGCCAGGGGGGCTACACCTTC. It yields the protein CASSLGGQGGYTF.

This chain links TRBV3-1 (or the pseudogene TRBV3-2) with TRBJ1-1; D gene ambiguous. Trimming removed 4 bases at V and 5 bases at J, with 11 bases between. The germline V gene encodes CDR1 LGHDT and CDR2 YNNKEL (reference sequence). This CDR3 contains 13 residues. The CDR3 DNA follows: TGTGCCAGCAGCCCTTCAGGTCTTACTGAAGCTTTCTTT. Translated: CASSPSGLTEAFF.

The gene calls are TRBV30 and TRBJ2-7; 7 bases are shared with TRBD1. Germline lookup yields CDR1 GTSNPN and CDR2 SVGIG (reference sequence). V gave up 5 bases and J gave up 0 bases; unmatched junction bases: 4. CDR3 length: 13 amino acids. CDR3 loop: CAWRGQSSYEQYF. Written as DNA, the CDR3 is TGTGCCTGGCGGGGACAGTCCTCCTACGAGCAGTACTTC.

V gene TRBV30 combines with J gene TRBJ1-2, with D hard to call. V lost 0 bases and J lost 13, with 18 bases in between. This CDR3 region has 13 residues. CDR1 GTSNPN and CDR2 SVGIG come from the germline V gene (reference sequence). The CDR3 spells CAWSVMSGEVATF. CDR3 coding DNA: TGTGCCTGGAGTGTCATGAGTGGAGAGGTTGCCACCTTC.

The CDR3 protein is CASSLHSGGEAFF. Here the CDR3 DNA reads TGTGCCAGCAGCTTACATAGTGGTGGTGAAGCTTTCTTT. The rearrangement links TRBV11-2 to TRBJ1-1; D remains unclear. The V and J ends lost 2 bases and 7 bases respectively, with 11 bases between them. The CDR3 extends over 13 amino acids. Germline assignment: CDR1 SGHAT and CDR2 FQNNGV.

J is TRBJ1-2 and V is TRBV28; D is possibly TRBD1 (5 bases). The CDR3 spans 14 residues. Germline CDR1 and CDR2: MDHEN and SYDVKM. V lost 5 bases and J lost 2, with 12 bases in between. CDR3 amino acids: CASSTGGGNYGYTF. The CDR3 DNA follows: TGTGCCAGCAGTACGGGGGGTGGGAACTATGGCTACACCTTC.